These T cell receptor beta chains were read from a single sample in a study of T cells after yellow fever vaccination. One entry per CDR3 protein, called by TCRdb with MiXCR from the 5' RACE reads. The sample yields a few hundred thousand distinct CDR3 sequences, 8.7% seen once. This sample comprised PBMCs, obtained on the day of the first yellow fever vaccination. These receptor sequences come from a man in his late teens or twenties who received the YFV17D yellow fever vaccine. The CDR3 runs from the conserved cysteine through the conserved F or W. D genes are given only for firm matches. Clone sizes are given selectively: once, few, many, or a class where the clone is expanded.

clone size: once; J gene: TRBJ2-3; V gene: TRBV9; D gene: TRBD1; CDR3 protein: CASSGYRGPSTDTQYF; CDR3 DNA: TGTGCCAGCAGCGGTTACAGGGGGCCTAGCACAGATACGCAGTATTTT
clone size: .; J gene: TRBJ1-2; V gene: TRBV4-2; D gene: .; CDR3 protein: CARGPGLLGYTF; CDR3 DNA: TGTGCCAGGGGCCCCGGGCTCCTCGGCTACACCTTC
clone size: few; J gene: TRBJ2-7; V gene: TRBV18; D gene: .; CDR3 protein: CASSPGALYEQYF; CDR3 DNA: TGTGCCAGCTCACCAGGGGCCCTCTACGAGCAGTACTTC
clone size: few; J gene: TRBJ2-3; V gene: TRBV30; D gene: .; CDR3 protein: CAWSVTDTQYF; CDR3 DNA: TGTGCCTGGAGTGTCACAGATACGCAGTATTTT
clone size: .; J gene: TRBJ2-3; V gene: TRBV6-1; D gene: TRBD2; CDR3 protein: CASGRTAGPTDTQYF; CDR3 DNA: TGTGCCAGCGGCCGTACAGCGGGACCCACAGATACGCAGTATTTT
clone size: .; J gene: TRBJ2-5; V gene: TRBV5-6; D gene: .; CDR3 protein: CASGPESYCTETQYF; CDR3 DNA: TGTGCCAGCGGCCCCGAGAGCTACTGCACAGAGACCCAGTACTTC
clone size: .; J gene: TRBJ1-2; V gene: TRBV19; D gene: .; CDR3 protein: CASSERTVYGYTF; CDR3 DNA: TGTGCCAGTAGTGAACGGACCGTTTATGGCTACACCTTC
clone size: many; J gene: TRBJ2-1; V gene: TRBV10-3; D gene: .; CDR3 protein: CAISDRGLREQFF; CDR3 DNA: TGTGCCATCAGTGATCGGGGTCTGAGAGAGCAGTTCTTC
clone size: many; J gene: TRBJ2-3; V gene: TRBV5-1; D gene: .; CDR3 protein: CASRSDSTDTQYF; CDR3 DNA: TGCGCCAGCAGGTCGGACAGCACAGATACGCAGTATTTT
clone size: .; J gene: TRBJ2-3; V gene: TRBV11-2; D gene: TRBD2; CDR3 protein: CASSTSGGATDTQYF; CDR3 DNA: TGTGCCAGCAGCACTAGCGGGGGTGCGACAGATACGCAGTATTTT
clone size: .; J gene: TRBJ2-5; V gene: TRBV5-4; D gene: .; CDR3 protein: CASSGGTEETQYF; CDR3 DNA: TGTGCCAGCAGCGGGGGGACAGAAGAGACCCAGTACTTC
clone size: .; J gene: TRBJ2-7; V gene: TRBV5-1; D gene: .; CDR3 protein: CASSLEGQSTGEQYF; CDR3 DNA: TGCGCCAGCAGCTTGGAGGGCCAATCTACAGGGGAGCAGTACTTC
clone size: few; J gene: TRBJ2-2; V gene: TRBV5-1; D gene: TRBD1; CDR3 protein: CASSLDDPGQGDTGELFF; CDR3 DNA: TGCGCCAGCAGCCTGGACGACCCGGGACAGGGAGACACCGGGGAGCTGTTTTTT
clone size: .; J gene: TRBJ1-2; V gene: TRBV27; D gene: TRBD1; CDR3 protein: CASSRFLAPLTGGGYTF; CDR3 DNA: TGTGCCAGCAGCCGTTTCCTCGCCCCGTTGACAGGGGGTGGCTACACCTTC
clone size: few; J gene: TRBJ2-1; V gene: TRBV4-3; D gene: TRBD2; CDR3 protein: CASRTSGGGAEQFF; CDR3 DNA: TGCGCCAGCAGGACTAGCGGGGGGGGGGCAGAGCAGTTCTTC
clone size: few; J gene: TRBJ2-7; V gene: TRBV7-9; D gene: .; CDR3 protein: CASSLGTTGAGDEQYF; CDR3 DNA: TGTGCCAGCAGCTTAGGAACGACCGGGGCGGGCGACGAGCAGTACTTC
clone size: .; J gene: TRBJ1-2; V gene: TRBV14; D gene: .; CDR3 protein: CASSRHGASGSFPF; CDR3 DNA: TGTGCCAGCAGCCGACACGGAGCTTCGGGGAGTTTTCCCTTC